The rows below give T cell receptor beta chains drawn from one sample of a study of T cells in Graves' hyperthyroidism and ophthalmopathy. TCRdb reanalysed the multiplex PCR reads using MiXCR and keeps one entry per CDR3 protein. The sample consists of over 500,000 distinct CDR3 sequences, less than 15% of them appearing once. Sample: blood. All receptors come from a woman in her forties with Graves' hyperthyroidism. The CDR3 runs from the conserved cysteine through the conserved F or W. A D gene is named only where the DNA matches it firmly. Not all rows give a size; the values are once, few, many and, for expanded clones, a class.

v_call	j_call	clone_size	d_call	cdr3_aa	cdr3_nt
TRBV7-9	TRBJ2-5	.	.	CASSLSHILDYQETQYF	TGTGCCAGCAGCTTGAGCCACATACTAGACTACCAAGAGACCCAGTACTTC
TRBV5-1	TRBJ2-1	few	TRBD2	CASGPLAGGLYNEQFF	TGCGCCAGCGGGCCGCTAGCGGGAGGGCTTTACAATGAGCAGTTCTTC
TRBV12-3/TRBV12-4	TRBJ1-5	many	.	CASSPARGDFQPQHF	TGTGCCAGCAGCCCCGCCAGGGGAGATTTTCAGCCCCAGCATTTT
TRBV29-1	TRBJ2-7	few	TRBD1	CSVLDRGGIHEQYF	TGCAGCGTCCTGGACAGGGGAGGTATCCACGAGCAGTACTTC
TRBV11-2	TRBJ2-6	many	.	CASSLDRPGSGANVLTF	TGTGCCAGCAGCTTAGATCGTCCGGGCTCTGGGGCCAACGTCCTGACTTTC
TRBV5-1	TRBJ2-3	many	.	CASSWPQGSTDTQYF	TGCGCCAGCAGCTGGCCACAGGGTTCCACAGATACGCAGTATTTT
TRBV10-3	TRBJ2-3	.	TRBD2	CAIRENLAGGHSTQYF	TGTGCCATCAGAGAAAATCTAGCGGGAGGGCATTCAACGCAGTATTTT
TRBV7-9	TRBJ2-4	.	.	CASSLGTINIQYF	TGTGCCAGCAGCTTAGGAACCATAAACATTCAGTACTTC
TRBV11-3	TRBJ1-1	many	.	CASSLGEETEAFF	TGTGCCAGCAGCTTAGGGGAGGAGACTGAAGCTTTCTTT
TRBV19	TRBJ2-5	many	TRBD2	CASGSISKETQYF	TGTGCTAGCGGGAGTATATCGAAAGAGACCCAGTACTTC
TRBV6-1	TRBJ1-2	few	.	CASSNPPEYGYTF	TGTGCCAGCAGTAATCCGCCGGAGTATGGCTACACCTTC
TRBV7-2	TRBJ2-3	many	.	CASSLAFAGAVLDTQYF	TGTGCCAGCAGCTTAGCCTTCGCTGGGGCTGTATTAGATACGCAGTATTTT
TRBV3-1	TRBJ2-1	.	TRBD2	CASSQGTSGDNEQFF	TGTGCCAGCAGCCAAGGGACTAGCGGAGACAATGAGCAGTTCTTC
TRBV7-6	TRBJ2-1	.	TRBD2	CASSLLAGGRSYNEQFF	TGTGCCAGCAGCCTTCTAGCGGGGGGGCGGTCCTACAATGAGCAGTTCTTC
TRBV7-9	TRBJ1-3	.	TRBD1	CASSLSSGTVSGNTIYF	TGTGCCAGCAGCTTATCCTCCGGGACAGTCTCTGGAAACACCATATATTTT
TRBV7-9	TRBJ2-1	.	.	CASSLASGLASYNEQFF	TGTGCCAGCAGCTTAGCTTCTGGCCTAGCGTCCTACAATGAGCAGTTCTTC
TRBV15	TRBJ1-1	many	TRBD1	CATSREGGGNTEAFF	TGTGCCACCAGCAGAGAGGGAGGGGGCAACACTGAAGCTTTCTTT
TRBV6-1	TRBJ2-7	many	TRBD2	CASSRAGGALEQYF	TGTGCCAGCAGTCGGGCGGGAGGAGCGCTCGAGCAGTACTTC
TRBV3-1	TRBJ1-2	many	.	CASSQDALRGYGYTF	TGTGCCAGCAGCCAAGATGCATTGAGGGGCTATGGCTACACCTTC
TRBV14	TRBJ2-7	.	TRBD1	CASSQMPGTGNYEQYF	TGTGCCAGCAGCCAAATGCCCGGGACAGGAAACTACGAGCAGTACTTC
TRBV5-1	TRBJ2-2	.	.	CASGLRLPNTGELFF	TGCGCCAGCGGCTTGCGGCTGCCGAACACCGGGGAGCTGTTTTTT
TRBV7-9	TRBJ1-4	many	TRBD1	CASSHKDRETKLFF	TGTGCCAGCAGTCATAAAGACAGGGAAACAAAACTGTTTTTT
TRBV7-9	TRBJ2-1	.	.	CASSLARPLSYNEQFF	TGTGCCAGCAGCTTAGCGAGGCCCCTCTCCTACAATGAGCAGTTCTTC
TRBV9	TRBJ1-6	many	TRBD1	CASSARTGQGWSPLHF	TGTGCCAGCAGCGCCCGAACGGGACAGGGATGGTCACCCCTCCACTTT
TRBV15	TRBJ1-5	few	.	CATSRDWRGDQPQHF	TGTGCCACCAGCAGAGATTGGAGGGGGGATCAGCCCCAGCATTTT
TRBV18	TRBJ1-1	many	TRBD1	CASSGTAEAFF	TGTGCCAGCTCGGGGACAGCTGAAGCTTTCTTT
TRBV20-1	TRBJ1-6	few	.	CSAPWAGDSPLHF	TGCAGTGCCCCGTGGGCAGGTGATTCACCCCTCCACTTT
TRBV29-1	TRBJ2-6	few	.	CSVAGANVLTF	TGCAGCGTTGCTGGGGCCAACGTCCTGACTTTC
TRBV30	TRBJ2-6	.	.	CAWSVQGWGVEGANVLTF	TGTGCCTGGAGTGTACAAGGGTGGGGGGTGGAAGGGGCCAACGTCCTGACTTTC
TRBV6-1	TRBJ2-7	many	.	CASTTRWGRTYEQYF	TGTGCCAGCACCACGAGGTGGGGACGGACCTACGAGCAGTACTTC